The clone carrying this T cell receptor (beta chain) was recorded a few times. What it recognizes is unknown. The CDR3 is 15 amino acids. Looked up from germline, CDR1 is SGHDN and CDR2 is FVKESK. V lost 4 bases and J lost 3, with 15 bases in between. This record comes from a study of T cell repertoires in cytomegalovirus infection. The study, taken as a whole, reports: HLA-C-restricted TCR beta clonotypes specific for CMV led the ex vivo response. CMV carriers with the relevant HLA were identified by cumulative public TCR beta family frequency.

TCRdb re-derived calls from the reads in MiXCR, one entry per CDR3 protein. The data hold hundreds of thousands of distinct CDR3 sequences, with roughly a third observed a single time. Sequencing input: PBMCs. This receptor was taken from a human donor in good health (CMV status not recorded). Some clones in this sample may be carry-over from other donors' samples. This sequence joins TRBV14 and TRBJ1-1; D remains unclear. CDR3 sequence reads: CASSPVSGFYTEAFF. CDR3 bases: TGTGCCAGCAGCCCGGTCTCTGGATTCTACACTGAAGCTTTCTTT.